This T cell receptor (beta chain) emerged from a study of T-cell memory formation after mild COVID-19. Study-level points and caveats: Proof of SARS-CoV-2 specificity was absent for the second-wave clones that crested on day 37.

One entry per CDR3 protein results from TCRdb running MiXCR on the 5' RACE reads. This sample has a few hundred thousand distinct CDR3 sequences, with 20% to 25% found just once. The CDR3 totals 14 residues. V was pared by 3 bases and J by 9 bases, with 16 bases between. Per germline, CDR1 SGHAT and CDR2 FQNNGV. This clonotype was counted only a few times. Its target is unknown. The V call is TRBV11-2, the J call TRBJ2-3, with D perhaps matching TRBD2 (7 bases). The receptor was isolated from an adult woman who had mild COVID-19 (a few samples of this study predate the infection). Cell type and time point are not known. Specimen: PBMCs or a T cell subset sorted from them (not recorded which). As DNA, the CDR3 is TGTGCCAGCAGCTTGGCGGGGGCGAGGGGAACGCAGTATTTT. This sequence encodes CASSLAGARGTQYF.